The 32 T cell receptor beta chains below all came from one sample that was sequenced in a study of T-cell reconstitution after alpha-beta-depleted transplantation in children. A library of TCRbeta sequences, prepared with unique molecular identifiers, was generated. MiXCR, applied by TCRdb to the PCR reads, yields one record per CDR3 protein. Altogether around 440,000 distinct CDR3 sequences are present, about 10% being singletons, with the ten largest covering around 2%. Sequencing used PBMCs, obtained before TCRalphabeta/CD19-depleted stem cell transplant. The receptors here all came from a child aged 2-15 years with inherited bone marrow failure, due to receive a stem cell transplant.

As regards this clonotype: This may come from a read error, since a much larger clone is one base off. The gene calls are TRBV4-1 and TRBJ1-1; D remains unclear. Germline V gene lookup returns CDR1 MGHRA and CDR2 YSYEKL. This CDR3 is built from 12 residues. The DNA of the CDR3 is TGCGCCAGCAGCCCAACATTGGACGTTCCTCTCTTT. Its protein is CASSPTLDVPLF.

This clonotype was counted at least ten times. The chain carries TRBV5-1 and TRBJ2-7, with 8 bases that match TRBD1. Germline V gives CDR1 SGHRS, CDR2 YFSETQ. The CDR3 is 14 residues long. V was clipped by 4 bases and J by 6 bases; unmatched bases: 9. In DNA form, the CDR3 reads TGCGCCAGCAGCCCACCGGACAGGGACGGCGAGCAGTACTTC. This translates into CASSPPDRDGEQYF.

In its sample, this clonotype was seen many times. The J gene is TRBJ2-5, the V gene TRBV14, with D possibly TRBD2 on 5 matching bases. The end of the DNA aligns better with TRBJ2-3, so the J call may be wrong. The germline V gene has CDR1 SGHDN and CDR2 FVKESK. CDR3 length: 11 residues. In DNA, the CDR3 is TGTGCCAGCAGCCTCGAGGGTACGCAGTATTTT. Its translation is CASSLEGTQYF.

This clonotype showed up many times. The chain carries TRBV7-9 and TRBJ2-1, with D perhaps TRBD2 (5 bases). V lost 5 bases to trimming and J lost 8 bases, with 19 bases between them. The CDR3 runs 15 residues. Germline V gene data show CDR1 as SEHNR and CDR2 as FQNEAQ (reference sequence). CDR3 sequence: CASSPRSPSLYEQFF. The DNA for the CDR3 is TGTGCCAGCAGCCCGCGTTCCCCTAGCTTGTATGAGCAGTTCTTC.

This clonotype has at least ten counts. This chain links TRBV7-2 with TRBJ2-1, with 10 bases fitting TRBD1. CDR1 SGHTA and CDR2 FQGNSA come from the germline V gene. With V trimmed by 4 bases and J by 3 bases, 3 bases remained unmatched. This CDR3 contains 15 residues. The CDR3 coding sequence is TGTGCCAGCAGCTGGGGACAGGGGCTCTACAATGAGCAGTTCTTC. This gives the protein CASSWGQGLYNEQFF.

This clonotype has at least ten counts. In DNA, the CDR3 is TGTGCCACCAGCAGTCCGTCATCCAGGGGGTTAGCCAAAAACATTCAGTACTTC. It translates to CATSSPSSRGLAKNIQYF. V usage is TRBV15 and J usage is TRBJ2-4; 7 bases align to TRBD1. The J segment lost 0 bases and the V segment lost 3 bases, leaving 11 bases of the junction unmatched. Per the germline V gene, CDR1 is LNHNV and CDR2 is YYDKDF (reference sequence). The CDR3 runs to 18 residues.

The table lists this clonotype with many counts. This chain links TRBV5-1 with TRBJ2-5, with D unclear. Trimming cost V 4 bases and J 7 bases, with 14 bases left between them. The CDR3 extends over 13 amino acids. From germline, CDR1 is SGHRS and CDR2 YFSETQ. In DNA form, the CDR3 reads TGCGCCAGCAGCCCCCTTCGCGTGGGGACCCAGTACTTC. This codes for CASSPLRVGTQYF.

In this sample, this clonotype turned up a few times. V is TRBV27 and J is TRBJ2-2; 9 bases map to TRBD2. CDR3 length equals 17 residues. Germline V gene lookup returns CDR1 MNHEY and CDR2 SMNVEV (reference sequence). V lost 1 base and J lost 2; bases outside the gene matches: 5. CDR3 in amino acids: CASSLLGGRANTGELFF. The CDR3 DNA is TGTGCCAGCAGTTTATTGGGCGGGAGGGCTAACACCGGGGAGCTGTTTTTT.

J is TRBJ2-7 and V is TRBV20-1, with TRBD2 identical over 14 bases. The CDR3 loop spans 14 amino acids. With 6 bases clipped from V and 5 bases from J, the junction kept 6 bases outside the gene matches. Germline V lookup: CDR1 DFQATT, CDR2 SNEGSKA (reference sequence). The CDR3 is CSAPTSGRAHEQYF. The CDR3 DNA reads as TGCAGTGCGCCGACTAGCGGGAGGGCCCACGAGCAGTACTTC.

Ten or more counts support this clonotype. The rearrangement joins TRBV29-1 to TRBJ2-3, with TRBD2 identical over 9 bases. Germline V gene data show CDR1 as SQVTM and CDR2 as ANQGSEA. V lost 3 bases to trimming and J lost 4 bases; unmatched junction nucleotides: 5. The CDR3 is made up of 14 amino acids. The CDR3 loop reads CSVERTSAADTQYF. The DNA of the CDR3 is TGCAGCGTTGAGCGGACTAGCGCCGCAGATACGCAGTATTTT.

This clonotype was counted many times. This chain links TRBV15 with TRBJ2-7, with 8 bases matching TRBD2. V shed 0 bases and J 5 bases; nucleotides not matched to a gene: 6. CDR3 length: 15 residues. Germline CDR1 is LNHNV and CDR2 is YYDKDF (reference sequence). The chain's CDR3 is CATSRDPGGPHEQYF. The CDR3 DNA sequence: TGTGCCACCAGCAGAGATCCGGGGGGGCCCCACGAGCAGTACTTC.

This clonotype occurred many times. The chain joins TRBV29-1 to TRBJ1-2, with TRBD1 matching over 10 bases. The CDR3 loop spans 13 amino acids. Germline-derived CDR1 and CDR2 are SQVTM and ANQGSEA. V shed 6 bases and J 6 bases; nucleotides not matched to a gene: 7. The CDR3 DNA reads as TGCAGCGTATGGGGACAGGGGATTGATGGCTACACCTTC. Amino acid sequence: CSVWGQGIDGYTF.

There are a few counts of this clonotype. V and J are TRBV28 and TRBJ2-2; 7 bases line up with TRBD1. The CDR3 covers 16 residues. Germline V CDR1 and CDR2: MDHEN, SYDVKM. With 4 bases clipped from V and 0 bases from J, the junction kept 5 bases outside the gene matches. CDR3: CASSSYRGTNTGELFF. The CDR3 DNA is TGTGCCAGCAGTTCATACAGGGGCACGAACACCGGGGAGCTGTTTTTT.

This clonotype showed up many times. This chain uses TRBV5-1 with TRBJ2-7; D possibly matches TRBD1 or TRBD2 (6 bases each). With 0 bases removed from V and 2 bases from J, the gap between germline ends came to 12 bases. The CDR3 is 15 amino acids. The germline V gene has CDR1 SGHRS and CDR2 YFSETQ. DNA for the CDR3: TGCGCCAGCAGCTTGGTAACCGGGGGCGCCTACGAGCAGTACTTC. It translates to CASSLVTGGAYEQYF. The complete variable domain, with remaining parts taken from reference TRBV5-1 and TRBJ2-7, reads KAGVTQTPRYLIKTRGQQVTLSCSPISGHRSVSWYQQTPGQGLQFLFEYFSETQRNKGNFPGRFSGRQFSNSRSEMNVSTLELGDSALYLCASSLVTGGAYEQYFGPGTRLTVT.

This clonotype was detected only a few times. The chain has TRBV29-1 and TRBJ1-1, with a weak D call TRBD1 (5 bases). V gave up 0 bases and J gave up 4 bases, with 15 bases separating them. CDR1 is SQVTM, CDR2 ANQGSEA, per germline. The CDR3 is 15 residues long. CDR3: CSVEDYYGAGTEAFF. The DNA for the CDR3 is TGCAGCGTTGAAGATTATTACGGGGCCGGCACTGAAGCTTTCTTT.

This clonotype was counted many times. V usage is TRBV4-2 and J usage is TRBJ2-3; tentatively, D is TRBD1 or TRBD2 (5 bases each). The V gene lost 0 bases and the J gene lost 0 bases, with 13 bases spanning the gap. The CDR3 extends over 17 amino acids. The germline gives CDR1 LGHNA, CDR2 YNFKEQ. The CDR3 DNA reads TGTGCCAGCAGCCAAGATAAGCGAGGGGCTAGCACAGATACGCAGTATTTT. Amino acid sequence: CASSQDKRGASTDTQYF.

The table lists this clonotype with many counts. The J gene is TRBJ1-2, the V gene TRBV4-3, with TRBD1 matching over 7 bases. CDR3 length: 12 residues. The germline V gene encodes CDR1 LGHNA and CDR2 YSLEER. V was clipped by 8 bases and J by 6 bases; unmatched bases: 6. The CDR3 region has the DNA TGCGCCAGCCCCAACAGGGGAGATGGCTACACCTTC. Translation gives CASPNRGDGYTF.

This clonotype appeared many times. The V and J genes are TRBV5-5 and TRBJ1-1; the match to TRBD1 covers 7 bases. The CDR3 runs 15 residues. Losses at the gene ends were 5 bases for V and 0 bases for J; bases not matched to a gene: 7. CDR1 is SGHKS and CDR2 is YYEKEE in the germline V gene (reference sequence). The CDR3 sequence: CASRRDSLVNTEAFF. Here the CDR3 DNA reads TGTGCCAGCAGGCGGGACAGCTTAGTGAACACTGAAGCTTTCTTT. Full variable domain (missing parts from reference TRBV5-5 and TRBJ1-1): DAGVTQSPTHLIKTRGQQVTLRCSPISGHKSVSWYQQVLGQGPQFIFQYYEKEERGRGNFPDRFSARQFPNYSSELNVNALLLGDSALYLCASRRDSLVNTEAFFGQGTRLTVV.

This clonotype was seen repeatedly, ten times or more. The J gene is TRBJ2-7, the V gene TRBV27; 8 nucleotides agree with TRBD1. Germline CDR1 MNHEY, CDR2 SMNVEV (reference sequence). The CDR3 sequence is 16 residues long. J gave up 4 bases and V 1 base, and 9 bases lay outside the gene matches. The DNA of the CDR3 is TGTGCCAGCAGTTTATTCGGGACAGGAGGTTTATACGAGCAGTACTTC. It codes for CASSLFGTGGLYEQYF.

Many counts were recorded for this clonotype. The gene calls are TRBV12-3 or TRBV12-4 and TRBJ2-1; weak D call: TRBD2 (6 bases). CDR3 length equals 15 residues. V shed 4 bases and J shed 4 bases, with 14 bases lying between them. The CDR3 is CASSYLASSYNEQFF. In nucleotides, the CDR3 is TGTGCCAGCAGTTACCTAGCGTCGAGTTACAATGAGCAGTTCTTC.

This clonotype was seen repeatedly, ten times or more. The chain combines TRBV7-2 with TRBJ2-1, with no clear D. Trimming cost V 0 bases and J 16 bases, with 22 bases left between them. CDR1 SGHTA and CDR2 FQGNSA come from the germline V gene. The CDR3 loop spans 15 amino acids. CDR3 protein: CASSLAPERHELLFF. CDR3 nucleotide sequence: TGTGCCAGCAGCTTAGCCCCAGAACGGCACGAACTTCTCTTCTTC.

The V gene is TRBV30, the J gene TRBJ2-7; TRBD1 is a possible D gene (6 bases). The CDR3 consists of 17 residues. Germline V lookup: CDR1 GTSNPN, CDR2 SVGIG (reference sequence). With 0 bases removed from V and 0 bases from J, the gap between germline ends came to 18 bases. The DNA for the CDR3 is TGTGCCTGGAGTGTACGTTTGAGGACAGCCTTCTCCTACGAGCAGTACTTC. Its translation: CAWSVRLRTAFSYEQYF.

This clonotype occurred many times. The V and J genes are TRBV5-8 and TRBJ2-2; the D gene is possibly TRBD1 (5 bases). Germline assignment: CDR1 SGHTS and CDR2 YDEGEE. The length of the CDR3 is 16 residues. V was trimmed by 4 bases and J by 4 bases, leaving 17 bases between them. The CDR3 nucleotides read TGTGCCAGCAGCCCTAATCAGGGTTGGGGCACCGGGGAGCTGTTTTTT. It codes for CASSPNQGWGTGELFF.

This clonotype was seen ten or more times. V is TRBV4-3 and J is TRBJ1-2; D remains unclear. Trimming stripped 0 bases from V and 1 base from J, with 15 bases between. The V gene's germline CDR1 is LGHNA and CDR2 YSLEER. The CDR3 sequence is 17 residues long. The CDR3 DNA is TGCGCCAGCAGCCAAGATGACTCCACAGCTATTAACTATGGCTACACCTTC. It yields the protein CASSQDDSTAINYGYTF.

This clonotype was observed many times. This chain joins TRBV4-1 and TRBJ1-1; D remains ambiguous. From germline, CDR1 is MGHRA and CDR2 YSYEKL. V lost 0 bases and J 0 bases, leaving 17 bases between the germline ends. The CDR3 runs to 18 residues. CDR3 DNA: TGCGCCAGCAGCCAAGATTGGTCGACGGGCCTCCTGAACACTGAAGCTTTCTTT. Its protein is CASSQDWSTGLLNTEAFF.

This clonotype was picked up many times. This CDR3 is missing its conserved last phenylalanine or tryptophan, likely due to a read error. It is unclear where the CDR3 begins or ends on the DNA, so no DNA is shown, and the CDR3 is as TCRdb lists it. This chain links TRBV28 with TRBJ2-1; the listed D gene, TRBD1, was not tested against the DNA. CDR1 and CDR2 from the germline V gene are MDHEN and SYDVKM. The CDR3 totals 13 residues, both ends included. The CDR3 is CASSFLLLNHRAT.

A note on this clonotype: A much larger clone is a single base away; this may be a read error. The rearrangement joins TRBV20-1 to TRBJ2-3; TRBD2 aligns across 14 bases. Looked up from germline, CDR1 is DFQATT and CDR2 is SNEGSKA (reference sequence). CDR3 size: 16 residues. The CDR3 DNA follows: TGCTGTGCGAATAGACTAGCGGGAGGGCCTACAGATACGCAGTATTTT. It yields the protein CCANRLAGGPTDTQYF.

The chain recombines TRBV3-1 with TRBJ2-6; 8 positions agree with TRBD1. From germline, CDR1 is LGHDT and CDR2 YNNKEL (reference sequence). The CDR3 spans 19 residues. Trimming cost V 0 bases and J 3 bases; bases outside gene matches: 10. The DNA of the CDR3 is TGTGCCAGCAGCCAAGACCCGACAGGGGAAAGGAGTGGGGCCAACGTCCTGACTTTC. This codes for CASSQDPTGERSGANVLTF.

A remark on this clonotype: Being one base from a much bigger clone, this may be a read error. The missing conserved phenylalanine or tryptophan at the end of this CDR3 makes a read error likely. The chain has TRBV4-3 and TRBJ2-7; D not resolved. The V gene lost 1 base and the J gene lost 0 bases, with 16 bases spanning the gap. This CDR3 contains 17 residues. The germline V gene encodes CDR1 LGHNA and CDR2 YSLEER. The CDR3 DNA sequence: TGCGCCAGCAGCCAAGTTGTTTTGGCGGTAAGCTCCTACGAGCAGTACCTC. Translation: CASSQVVLAVSSYEQYL.

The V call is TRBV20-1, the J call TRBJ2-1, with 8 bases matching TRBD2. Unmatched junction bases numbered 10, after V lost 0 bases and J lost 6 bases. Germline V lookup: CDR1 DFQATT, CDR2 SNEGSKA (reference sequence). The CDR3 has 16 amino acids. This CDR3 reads CSARDSQRESFNEQFF. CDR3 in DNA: TGCAGTGCTAGAGATAGCCAGCGGGAGTCATTCAATGAGCAGTTCTTC.

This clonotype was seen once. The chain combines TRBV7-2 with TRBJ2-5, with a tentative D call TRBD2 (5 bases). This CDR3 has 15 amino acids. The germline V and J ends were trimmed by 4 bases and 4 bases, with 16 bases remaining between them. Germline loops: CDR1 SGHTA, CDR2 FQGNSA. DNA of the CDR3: TGTGCCAGCAGCTCCCTAAGAGGGTCCGTAGAGACCCAGTACTTC. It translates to CASSSLRGSVETQYF.

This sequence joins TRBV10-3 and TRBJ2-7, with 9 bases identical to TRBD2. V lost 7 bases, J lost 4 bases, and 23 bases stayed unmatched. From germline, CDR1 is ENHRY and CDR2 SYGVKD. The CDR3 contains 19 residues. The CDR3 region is CAITPSLGGRAGPRYEQYF. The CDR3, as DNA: TGTGCCATCACGCCCAGCCTGGGCGGGAGGGCCGGGCCTAGGTACGAGCAGTACTTC.